This entry concerns a single T cell receptor beta chain. This clone's antigen is unknown. Base qualities are missing; no much larger clone stands one base away. Library preparation used the immunoSEQ multiplex PCR assay. The table comes from immuneACCESS by way of TCRdb, which keeps in-frame sequences with V and J called. Part of the clones is missing from these tables; in studies checked, under half for an unresolved V gene and the rest for unknown reasons. Across this sample there are around 82,000 clones, with around 87% seen only once. The ten largest account for roughly 20% of the sample. The sample comes from a study of control samples from healthy donors and cancer patients (dated by TCRdb to 2018 to 2021). The CDR3 goes from the cysteine to the phenylalanine over 13 residues. Solely the CDR3 DNA is kept, with 39 bases framed from the first base. V sheds 5 bases and J sheds 5 bases, leaving 12 bases between their ends. CDR1 SGHTA and CDR2 FQGTGA were looked up in the germline V gene.

This TCR derives from a man aged 50-60 years in good health. Sequencing was carried out using blood. The sequence is built from TRBV7-3 and TRBJ2-5, with a tentative D call of TRBD1 or TRBD2, each matching 5 bases. In nucleotides, the sequence is TGTGCCAGCAGCCCACGGGGCTCCGAGACCCAGTACTTC. This codes for CASSPRGSETQYF.